This passage covers 32 T cell receptor beta chains from one sample sequenced in a study of T cells in Graves' hyperthyroidism and ophthalmopathy. RNA transcripts provided the source from which TCR beta CDR3 regions were amplified. The TCR CDR3 was amplified in a first-round RT-PCR using the HTBI primer set. TCRdb reprocessed the multiplex PCR reads via MiXCR and lists one record per CDR3 protein. The sample lists roughly 750,000 distinct CDR3 sequences; approximately 16% were seen once. The specimen sequenced was blood. The receptors come from a young man with Graves' hyperthyroidism.

The genes are TRBV28 and TRBJ1-2; D possibly corresponds to TRBD1 (6 bases). Germline CDR1 reads MDHEN; CDR2 reads SYDVKM. Trimming shortened V by 4 bases and J by 0 bases, and 15 bases separated the two germline ends. CDR3 length: 16 amino acids. CDR3 sequence reads: CASSSPRTDTNYGYTF. CDR3 DNA sequence: TGTGCCAGCAGTTCCCCTCGGACAGATACTAACTATGGCTACACCTTC.

The chain has TRBV20-1 and TRBJ2-3; D is possibly TRBD1 (6 bases). CDR3 length: 12 residues. The germline V and J ends were trimmed by 6 bases and 1 base, with 8 bases remaining between them. Germline CDR1 DFQATT, CDR2 SNEGSKA (reference sequence). CDR3 bases: TGCAGTGCAACAGGGCGCACAGATACGCAGTATTTT. Translating it yields CSATGRTDTQYF.

The chain is built from TRBV4-1 and TRBJ2-4; D gene uncertain. Germline V gene sequence: CDR1 MGHRA, CDR2 YSYEKL. V lost 6 bases and J lost 0, with 12 bases in between. This CDR3 comprises 15 residues. CDR3 DNA: TGCGCCAGCAGAAAACAGTTACTAGCCAAAAACATTCAGTACTTC. Its protein is CASRKQLLAKNIQYF.

This chain links TRBV12-3 or TRBV12-4 with TRBJ1-5; no clear D. There are 16 residues in the CDR3. Trimming took 2 bases from V and 1 from J, leaving 12 bases between them. CDR3 region: CASSLIMTASNQPQHF. For the CDR3, the DNA is TGTGCCAGCAGTTTAATTATGACCGCGAGCAATCAGCCCCAGCATTTT.

In its sample, this clonotype was seen many times. V is TRBV20-1 and J is TRBJ2-5; TRBD2 matches 11 bases. CDR1 DFQATT and CDR2 SNEGSKA come from the germline V gene (reference sequence). The length of the CDR3 is 15 residues. Trimming took 6 bases from V and 2 from J; bases not matched to a gene: 8. The CDR3 sequence: CSATGTSGSQETQYF. CDR3 DNA: TGCAGTGCCACCGGGACTAGCGGTTCTCAAGAGACCCAGTACTTC.

This rearrangement joins TRBV7-9 to TRBJ1-2; D is uncertain. The CDR3 covers 12 residues. V was clipped by 7 bases and J by 7 bases, with 13 bases between them. Per the germline V gene, CDR1 is SEHNR and CDR2 is FQNEAQ (reference sequence). The CDR3 nucleotides are TGTGCCAGCACCATCATTCTGGGTGGCTACACCTTC. Its translation: CASTIILGGYTF.

This clonotype has ten or more counts. The chain uses TRBV11-2 and TRBJ2-7; 8 positions agree with TRBD2. V lost 6 bases and J lost 4; bases outside the gene matches: 8. The CDR3 is 14 amino acids. Germline lookup yields CDR1 SGHAT and CDR2 FQNNGV. DNA for the CDR3: TGTGCCAGCAGTCGGGGGGGTATCGGGTACGAGCAGTACTTC. It codes for CASSRGGIGYEQYF.

Notes on this clonotype: A junction end diverges from the germline sequence, so it may reflect a read error. Written as DNA, the CDR3 is TGCGCCAGCAGAACACGACAGGGGGAGCATCAGCCCGAGCATTTT. Amino acids: CASRTRQGEHQPEHF. V usage is TRBV4-1 and J usage is TRBJ1-5; 9 bases map to TRBD1. This CDR3 region has 15 residues. The germline CDR1 and CDR2 sequences are MGHRA and YSYEKL.

The V call is TRBV20-1, the J call TRBJ2-2; 10 bases match TRBD2. Per the germline V gene, CDR1 is DFQATT and CDR2 is SNEGSKA (reference sequence). V dropped 3 bases and J dropped 3; count of bases not matched to a gene: 7. This CDR3 region has 16 residues. The CDR3 region is CSASILAGADTGELFF. As DNA, the CDR3 is TGCAGTGCTAGTATCCTAGCGGGAGCCGACACCGGGGAGCTGTTTTTT.

The chain recombines TRBV19 with TRBJ2-2; 7 nucleotides match TRBD1. This CDR3 has 15 residues. The V and J ends lost 10 bases and 5 bases, in that order; junction bases with no gene match: 13. CDR1 and CDR2 from the germline V gene are LNHDA and SQIVND (reference sequence). CDR3 sequence reads: CATPRSGGSTGELFF. The CDR3 DNA reads as TGTGCCACTCCTCGGTCAGGGGGTAGTACCGGGGAGCTGTTTTTT.

This clonotype was counted many times. The chain uses TRBV12-3 or TRBV12-4 and TRBJ2-3; D is unresolved. This CDR3 region has 13 residues. The V end lost 7 bases, the J end lost 3 bases, and 11 bases lay between the germline ends. The CDR3 here is CASTITGTDTQYF. The CDR3 bases are TGTGCCAGCACCATTACTGGGACAGATACGCAGTATTTT.

This clonotype was recorded at least ten times. V gene TRBV7-8 combines with J gene TRBJ2-7; 10 bases fit TRBD2. J gave up 4 bases and V 1 base, and 4 bases lay outside the gene matches. This CDR3 is 15 amino acids long. Germline V lookup: CDR1 SGHVS, CDR2 FQNEAQ. Here the CDR3 DNA reads TGTGCCAGCAGCTTAGAGGCTAGCGGGAGTTACGAGCAGTACTTC. Protein: CASSLEASGSYEQYF.

Points on this clonotype: Mismatch with germline at one junction end may stem from a read error. The V and J genes are TRBV14 and TRBJ2-3; D is unresolved. Germline loops: CDR1 SGHDN, CDR2 FVKESK. This CDR3 region has 15 residues. The CDR3 sequence is CASSFTYIIPDTQYF. The CDR3 nucleotides read TGTGCCAGCAGCTTCACTTATATCATCCCAGATACGCAGTACTTT.

This clonotype was recorded at least ten times. The chain couples TRBV30 to TRBJ2-5; D is uncertain. Germline CDR1 and CDR2: GTSNPN and SVGIG (reference sequence). V gave up 3 bases and J gave up 1 base, with 9 bases separating them. The CDR3 spans 13 residues. CDR3 sequence reads: CAWRPRSQETQYF. The CDR3 DNA sequence: TGTGCCTGGAGACCTCGCTCCCAAGAGACCCAGTACTTC.

There are many counts of this clonotype. The chain recombines TRBV6-2 or TRBV6-3 with TRBJ2-3, with 12 nucleotides matching TRBD2. The V gene's germline CDR1 is MNHEY and CDR2 SVGEGT. This CDR3 has 13 amino acids. The V segment lost 6 bases and the J segment 7 bases; nucleotides outside the gene matches: 2. In DNA form, the CDR3 reads TGTGCCAGCAGACGGACTAGCGGGAATACGCAGTATTTT. Protein sequence: CASRRTSGNTQYF.

The chain is built from TRBV2 and TRBJ2-2; possibly TRBD1 for D (6 bases). This CDR3 has 14 amino acids. Germline CDR1 reads SNHLY; CDR2 reads FYNNEI. V lost 3 bases and J 5 bases, leaving 10 bases between the germline ends. Here the CDR3 reads CASSDRGETGELFF. The CDR3 DNA follows: TGTGCCAGCAGTGACAGGGGAGAGACCGGGGAGCTGTTTTTT.

The chain couples TRBV15 to TRBJ2-1; possibly TRBD2 for D (5 bases). Trimming removed 1 base at V and 4 bases at J, with 11 bases between. There are 15 residues in the CDR3. Per the germline V gene, CDR1 is LNHNV and CDR2 is YYDKDF (reference sequence). Here the CDR3 reads CATSRVLGGYNEQFF. The CDR3, as DNA: TGTGCCACCAGCAGAGTACTAGGAGGTTACAATGAGCAGTTCTTC.

The table lists this clonotype with many counts. The chain carries TRBV6-2 or TRBV6-3 and TRBJ1-2; D uncertain. V lost 4 bases and J lost 4, with 13 bases in between. Germline V lookup: CDR1 MNHEY, CDR2 SVGEGT. This CDR3 is built from 14 residues. The CDR3 protein is CASSSERRGYGYTF. The CDR3 bases are TGTGCCAGCAGTTCCGAGAGACGGGGCTATGGCTACACCTTC.

The gene calls are TRBV7-2 and TRBJ2-6; 7 positions agree with TRBD2. In germline, CDR1 is SGHTA, CDR2 FQGNSA. Trimming cost V 2 bases and J 0 bases; bases outside gene matches: 10. This CDR3 is built from 19 residues. The DNA of the CDR3 is TGTGCCAGCAGCTTAACCGCTAGCGGCGGTTTCTCTGGGGCCAACGTCCTGACTTTC. Amino acids: CASSLTASGGFSGANVLTF.

This clonotype was counted between two and nine times. This chain joins TRBV6-1 and TRBJ2-3; 8 bases are a match to TRBD1. The V and J ends lost 1 base and 0 bases, in that order; junction bases with no gene match: 3. This CDR3 is 16 amino acids long. In germline, CDR1 is MNHNS, CDR2 SASEGT. The CDR3 bases are TGTGCCAGCAGTGAAGTTGGGACAGGTAGCACAGATACGCAGTATTTT. Amino acids: CASSEVGTGSTDTQYF.

This clonotype came up many times. The chain has TRBV28 and TRBJ2-3, with a possible D match to TRBD2 (6 bases). In germline, CDR1 is MDHEN, CDR2 SYDVKM. Trimming stripped 10 bases from V and 2 bases from J, with 19 bases between. The CDR3 runs 15 residues. The CDR3 loop is CAIGGWGSLTDTQYF. The DNA of the CDR3 is TGTGCCATCGGGGGATGGGGGTCCCTCACAGATACGCAGTATTTT.

This clonotype was seen at least ten times. The CDR3 sequence: CATLTGLDGYTF. CDR3 DNA: TGTGCCACCTTGACGGGTTTAGATGGCTACACCTTC. The chain couples TRBV28 to TRBJ1-2; D is uncertain. The CDR3 extends over 12 amino acids. The germline gives CDR1 MDHEN, CDR2 SYDVKM. Trimming pared 10 bases from V and 6 bases from J, leaving 15 bases between.

Ten or more counts support this clonotype. V usage is TRBV28 and J usage is TRBJ2-7, with 13 bases fitting TRBD2. The CDR3 loop spans 15 amino acids. The ends lost 6 bases at V and 0 bases at J; junction bases unmatched: 2. Germline V gene lookup returns CDR1 MDHEN and CDR2 SYDVKM. In DNA, the CDR3 is TGTGCCAGCAGAAGGACTAGCGGGGGCTCCTACGAGCAGTACTTC. Translation gives CASRRTSGGSYEQYF.

This chain joins TRBV9 and TRBJ1-2; no clear D gene. The CDR3 length is 13 residues. V was shortened by 0 bases and J by 8 bases, with 11 bases between the two germline ends. Germline V gives CDR1 SGDLS, CDR2 YYNGEE. This chain's CDR3 is CASSVAPFKGYTF. CDR3 in DNA: TGTGCCAGCAGCGTAGCCCCCTTTAAGGGCTACACCTTC.

This chain links TRBV15 with TRBJ1-5, with D perhaps matching TRBD1 (5 bases). V lost 0 bases and J 2 bases, leaving 8 bases between the germline ends. Germline V lookup: CDR1 LNHNV, CDR2 YYDKDF (reference sequence). The CDR3 is made up of 15 amino acids. The chain's CDR3 is CATSRDQGGNQPQHF. The CDR3 coding sequence is TGTGCCACCAGCAGAGATCAGGGTGGCAATCAGCCCCAGCATTTT.

The V and J genes are TRBV28 and TRBJ1-6, with D perhaps matching TRBD1 (6 bases). Trimming removed 6 bases at V and 7 bases at J, with 16 bases between. Per germline, CDR1 MDHEN and CDR2 SYDVKM. The CDR3 is 15 residues long. CDR3 sequence: CASRSGQGWNSPLHF. DNA of the CDR3: TGTGCCAGCAGATCCGGTCAGGGGTGGAATTCACCCCTCCACTTT.

In its sample, this clonotype was seen once. This may arise from a read error, as a much more abundant clone is one base away. The chain carries TRBV7-6 and TRBJ2-6; tentative D call: TRBD1 (5 bases). The germline V gene has CDR1 SGHVS and CDR2 FNYEAQ. CDR3 size: 17 residues. The CDR3 reads CASSLLGSASGANVPTF. In nucleotides, the CDR3 is TGTGCCAGCAGCTTACTAGGGTCCGCCTCTGGGGCCAACGTCCCGACTTTC.

This clonotype appeared a single time. The chain joins TRBV6-2 or TRBV6-3 to TRBJ2-3, with D perhaps matching TRBD2 (5 bases). The CDR3 covers 16 residues. The V and J ends lost 0 bases and 4 bases respectively, with 14 bases between them. From germline, CDR1 is MNHEY and CDR2 SVGEGT. The CDR3 coding sequence is TGTGCCAGCAGTTACTCGAGGGCCCGTAATGCAGATACGCAGTATTTT. Translation: CASSYSRARNADTQYF.

Turning to this clonotype: A read error is possible here, since a much larger clone lies one base away. The CDR3 end shows no conserved phenylalanine or tryptophan, and so a read error is likely. The genes are TRBV2 and TRBJ1-5; unclear D gene. V lost 2 bases, J lost 3 bases, and 8 bases lay in between. CDR3 length equals 14 residues. The germline CDR1 and CDR2 sequences are SNHLY and FYNNEI. The CDR3 DNA sequence: TGTGCCAGCAGTGAACGGGCCAACAATCAGCCCCAGCATATT. Its translation: CASSERANNQPQHI.

This clonotype has at least ten counts. Written as DNA, the CDR3 is TGTGCCATCAAACAGAACACTGAAGCTTTCTTT. Amino acids: CAIKQNTEAFF. The chain carries TRBV10-3 and TRBJ1-1; unclear D gene. The CDR3 is 11 residues long. CDR1 and CDR2 (germline): ENHRY, SYGVKD. Deletions cut 7 bases from V and 1 base from J, with 4 bases between.

Concerning this clonotype: One end of the junction does not line up with germline, which may come from a read error. The CDR3 reads CPSSLEHSGANVLTF. In DNA form, the CDR3 reads TGTCCCAGCAGCTTAGAGCACTCTGGGGCCAACGTCCTGACTTTC. This chain joins TRBV7-9 and TRBJ2-6, with D uncertain. CDR1 and CDR2 from the germline V gene are SEHNR and FQNEAQ (reference sequence). The CDR3 has 15 residues.

The V call is TRBV11-2, the J call TRBJ2-2; D unclear. This CDR3 region has 13 residues. The germline CDR1 and CDR2 sequences are SGHAT and FQNNGV. The ends were cut back, 1 base at V and 6 bases at J, with 6 bases in the middle. The CDR3 DNA reads TGTGCCAGCAGCTTAGTAGAGGCCGGGGAGCTGTTTTTT. Residues: CASSLVEAGELFF.